A single sample is the source of the 19 T cell receptor beta chains below, sequenced in a study of control samples from healthy donors and cancer patients. Clones were read by immunoSEQ multiplex PCR, and TCRdb kept only the in-frame ones, dropping some. The sample includes roughly 120,000 clones, approximately 89% of them seen just once. Sequencing input: blood. These receptors originate from a woman aged 18-35 years in good health.

The V gene is TRBV19, the J gene TRBJ2-1; D is unclear. The CDR3 is made up of 14 amino acids. V shed 5 bases and J shed 4 bases, with 12 bases lying between them. Germline CDR1 reads LNHDA; CDR2 reads SQIVND (reference sequence). The CDR3 region is CASSPRRTYNEQFF. CDR3 nucleotide sequence: TGTGCCAGTAGTCCCAGACGGACGTACAATGAGCAGTTCTTC.

This clone was seen a single time. V usage is TRBV28 and J usage is TRBJ1-5; a possible D gene is TRBD1 (5 bases). The CDR3 consists of 14 residues. V lost 6 bases, J lost 2 bases, and 11 bases lay in between. Germline V gene sequence: CDR1 MDHEN, CDR2 SYDVKM. The CDR3 DNA sequence: TGTGCCAGCAGCCTACAGGCCCGCAATCAGCCCCAGCATTTT. It codes for CASSLQARNQPQHF. The full variable domain, rest sourced from reference TRBV28 and TRBJ1-5, is DVKVTQSSRYLVKRTGEKVFLECVQDMDHENMFWYRQDPGLGLRLIYFSYDVKMKEKGDIPEGYSVSREKKERFSLILESASTNQTSMYLCASSLQARNQPQHFGDGTRLSIL.

The V gene is TRBV2, the J gene TRBJ2-2; the D gene is possibly TRBD1 (6 bases). This CDR3 comprises 14 residues. CDR1 and CDR2 from the germline V gene are SNHLY and FYNNEI. V lost 4 bases and J 0 bases, leaving 6 bases between the germline ends. As DNA, the CDR3 is TGTGCCAGCAGTGGACAGGCGAACACCGGGGAGCTGTTTTTT. Its translation is CASSGQANTGELFF.

The J gene is TRBJ2-6, the V gene TRBV14, with no clear D. Between the trimmed V and J ends, which lost 2 bases and 5 bases, there was a span of 13 bases. The CDR3 extends over 16 amino acids. CDR1 and CDR2 from the germline V gene are SGHDN and FVKESK. The CDR3 sequence: CASSQKGSLRANVLTF. CDR3 nucleotide sequence: TGTGCCAGCAGCCAAAAAGGTTCCCTCCGGGCCAACGTCCTGACTTTC.

This clone was seen ten or more times. The rearrangement joins TRBV21-1 to TRBJ2-7; TRBD1, as called in the table, went unchecked against the DNA. TRBV21-1 is flagged as a pseudogene. This CDR3 contains 15 residues. The CDR3 DNA reads as TGTGCCAGCAGCACCAATCACAGGAGCTCCTACGAGCAGTACTTC. Its translation: CASSTNHRSSYEQYF.

J is TRBJ2-1 and V is TRBV10-3; TRBD2 agrees at 8 bases. J lost 8 bases, V lost 3 bases, and 18 bases had no gene match. The CDR3 covers 18 residues. The germline CDR1 and CDR2 sequences are ENHRY and SYGVKD. This CDR3 reads CAISEPRLAGLVFDEQFF. CDR3 in DNA: TGTGCCATCAGTGAACCGAGGCTAGCGGGTTTGGTCTTCGATGAGCAGTTCTTC.

This clone appeared a single time. This sequence joins TRBV2 and TRBJ2-2, with 8 bases lining up with TRBD1. CDR1 is SNHLY, CDR2 FYNNEI, per germline. This CDR3 is 13 amino acids long. V lost 6 bases to trimming and J lost 7 bases; unmatched junction nucleotides: 4. The CDR3 spells CASSLQGDGELFF. The DNA of the CDR3 is TGTGCCAGCAGCCTACAGGGGGACGGGGAGCTGTTTTTT.

The chain couples TRBV6-1 to TRBJ1-2, with 7 positions matching TRBD1. Germline V gene data show CDR1 as MNHNS and CDR2 as SASEGT. This CDR3 has 16 amino acids. Trimming at V came to 4 bases and at J to 4 bases, leaving 12 bases not matched to a gene. The CDR3 reads CASSGMGVRGGYGYTF. In nucleotides, the CDR3 is TGTGCCAGCAGTGGAATGGGTGTCAGGGGGGGCTATGGCTACACCTTC.

The V call is TRBV11-3, the J call TRBJ2-1, with 10 nucleotides matching TRBD1. Trimming took 4 bases from V and 7 from J; bases not matched to a gene: 4. Germline V gene data show CDR1 as SGHNT and CDR2 as YENEEA. The CDR3 runs 14 residues. The CDR3 protein is CASSSGQGKNEQFF. As DNA, the CDR3 is TGTGCCAGCAGCTCGGGACAGGGGAAAAATGAGCAGTTCTTC.

This chain uses TRBV18 with TRBJ2-6, with D possibly TRBD1 on 5 matching bases. Germline values: CDR1 KGHSH, CDR2 LQKENI. This CDR3 is built from 15 residues. V lost 3 bases and J lost 4, with 10 bases in between. The CDR3 DNA reads as TGTGCCAGCTCACCGGCAGGGTACGGGGCCAACGTCCTGACTTTC. Its translation is CASSPAGYGANVLTF.

This clone was seen only once. The rearrangement links TRBV28 to TRBJ1-2; D is possibly TRBD1 (6 bases). V lost 5 bases to trimming and J lost 1 base, with 17 bases between them. The CDR3 totals 16 residues. Germline CDR1 MDHEN, CDR2 SYDVKM. The CDR3 DNA follows: TGTGCCAGCAGTAGTCTAGGACAGACAAATAACTATGGCTACACCTTC. Encoded protein: CASSSLGQTNNYGYTF.

The rearrangement links TRBV9 to TRBJ1-6; D gene unclear. CDR1 is SGDLS and CDR2 is YYNGEE in the germline V gene. The CDR3 contains 15 residues. Trimming took off 2 bases at V and 7 bases at J, with 13 bases between the two ends. The CDR3 nucleotides read TGTGCCAGCAGCGTGACCCCGTCGACCAATTCACCCCTCCACTTT. This gives the protein CASSVTPSTNSPLHF.

The CDR3 region has the DNA TGTGCCAGCAGCGGCTCACGGGAAGGCTCCTACGAGCAGTACTTC. This translates into CASSGSREGSYEQYF. The chain couples TRBV9 to TRBJ2-7, with TRBD2 as a possible D gene (5 bases). The germline V and J ends were trimmed by 3 bases and 0 bases, with 13 bases remaining between them. The CDR3 is made up of 15 amino acids. Looked up from germline, CDR1 is SGDLS and CDR2 is YYNGEE.

The CDR3 sequence is CASSFDVQYTEAFF. The CDR3 bases are TGTGCCAGCAGTTTTGATGTGCAGTACACTGAAGCTTTCTTT. The rearrangement links TRBV5-6 to TRBJ1-1, with D hard to call. The CDR3 consists of 14 residues. Trimming removed 5 bases from V and 3 bases from J, with 14 bases in between. Germline values: CDR1 SGHDT, CDR2 YYEEEE. The full variable domain, with the rest looked up from reference TRBV5-6 and TRBJ1-1, is DAGVTQSPTHLIKTRGQQVTLRCSPKSGHDTVSWYQQALGQGPQFIFQYYEEEERQRGNFPDRFSGHQFPNYSSELNVNALLLGDSALYLCASSFDVQYTEAFFGQGTRLTVV.

The V call is TRBV18, the J call TRBJ1-2, with D possibly TRBD1 on 5 matching bases. The CDR3 is 14 residues long. V dropped 3 bases and J dropped 6 bases, with 14 bases sitting between them. The germline gives CDR1 KGHSH, CDR2 LQKENI. DNA of the CDR3: TGTGCCAGCTCACCGTCGGGGGGAGGGGATGGCTACACCTTC. Translated: CASSPSGGGDGYTF.

The chain recombines TRBV20-1 with TRBJ1-1; a possible D gene is TRBD1 (6 bases). CDR3 length: 13 amino acids. CDR1 and CDR2 from the germline V gene are DFQATT and SNEGSKA (reference sequence). Trimming shortened V by 3 bases and J by 10 bases, and 18 bases separated the two germline ends. The CDR3 coding sequence is TGCAGTGCTAGTGAGGGGGGAGATCGTCCAGCTTTCTTT. This codes for CSASEGGDRPAFF.

This clone was seen a single time. This rearrangement joins TRBV18 to TRBJ2-3; D gene ambiguous. Germline-derived CDR1 and CDR2 are KGHSH and LQKENI. There are 11 residues in the CDR3. V shed 2 bases and J shed 5 bases, with 2 bases lying between them. The CDR3 region is CASSPRDTQYF. CDR3 nucleotides: TGTGCCAGCTCACCAAGAGATACGCAGTATTTT.

This clone was found a few times. The rearrangement links TRBV18 to TRBJ2-3; 7 nucleotides agree with TRBD2. Trimming removed 3 bases from V and 3 bases from J; junction bases left unmatched: 21. CDR1 KGHSH and CDR2 LQKENI come from the germline V gene. This CDR3 is 20 amino acids long. CDR3 region: CASSPGLDLSGVRRTDTQYF. CDR3 coding DNA: TGTGCCAGCTCACCGGGCCTCGACCTCAGCGGGGTGAGGAGGACAGATACGCAGTATTTT.

The chain uses TRBV24-1 and TRBJ2-3, with D perhaps TRBD1 (5 bases). CDR3 length equals 14 residues. Trimming took off 9 bases at V and 1 base at J, with 13 bases between the two ends. Germline CDR1 is KGHDR and CDR2 is SFDVKD. CDR3 residues: CATATGIGTDTQYF. As DNA, the CDR3 is TGTGCCACCGCAACAGGAATCGGCACAGATACGCAGTATTTT.